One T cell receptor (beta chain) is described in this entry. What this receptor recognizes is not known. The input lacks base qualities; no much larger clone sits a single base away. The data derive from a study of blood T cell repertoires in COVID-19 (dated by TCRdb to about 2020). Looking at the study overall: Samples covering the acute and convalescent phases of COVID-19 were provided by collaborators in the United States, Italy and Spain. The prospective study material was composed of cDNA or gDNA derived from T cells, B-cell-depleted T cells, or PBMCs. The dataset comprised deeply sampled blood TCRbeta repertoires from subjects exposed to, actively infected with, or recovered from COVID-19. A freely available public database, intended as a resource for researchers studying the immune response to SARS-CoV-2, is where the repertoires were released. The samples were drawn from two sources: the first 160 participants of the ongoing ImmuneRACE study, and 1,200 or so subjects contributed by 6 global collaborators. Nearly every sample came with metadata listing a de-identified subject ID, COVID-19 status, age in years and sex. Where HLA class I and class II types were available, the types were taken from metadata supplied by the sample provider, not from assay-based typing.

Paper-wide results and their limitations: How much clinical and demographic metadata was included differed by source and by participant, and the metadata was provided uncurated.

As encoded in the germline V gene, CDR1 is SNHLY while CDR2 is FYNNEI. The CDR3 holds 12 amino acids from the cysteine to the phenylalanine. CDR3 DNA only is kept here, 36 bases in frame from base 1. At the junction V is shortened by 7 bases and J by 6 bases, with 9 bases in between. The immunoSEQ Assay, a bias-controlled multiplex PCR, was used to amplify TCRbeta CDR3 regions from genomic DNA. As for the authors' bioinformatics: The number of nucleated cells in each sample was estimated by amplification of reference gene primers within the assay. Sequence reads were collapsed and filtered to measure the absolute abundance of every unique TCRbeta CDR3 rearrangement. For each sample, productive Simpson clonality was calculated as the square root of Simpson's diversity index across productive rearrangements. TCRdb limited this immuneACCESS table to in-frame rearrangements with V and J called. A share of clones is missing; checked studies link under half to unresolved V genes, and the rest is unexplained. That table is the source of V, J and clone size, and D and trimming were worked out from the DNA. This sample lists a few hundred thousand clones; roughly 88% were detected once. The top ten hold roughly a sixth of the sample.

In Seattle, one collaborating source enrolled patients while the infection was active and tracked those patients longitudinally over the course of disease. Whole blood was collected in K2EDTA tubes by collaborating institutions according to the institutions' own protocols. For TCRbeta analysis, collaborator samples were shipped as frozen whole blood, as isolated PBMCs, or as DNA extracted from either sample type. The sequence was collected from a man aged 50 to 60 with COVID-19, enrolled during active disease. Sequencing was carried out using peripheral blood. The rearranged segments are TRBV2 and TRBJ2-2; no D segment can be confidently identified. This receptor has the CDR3 CASIRVAGELFF. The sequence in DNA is TGTGCCAGCATACGCGTAGCCGGGGAGCTGTTTTTT.